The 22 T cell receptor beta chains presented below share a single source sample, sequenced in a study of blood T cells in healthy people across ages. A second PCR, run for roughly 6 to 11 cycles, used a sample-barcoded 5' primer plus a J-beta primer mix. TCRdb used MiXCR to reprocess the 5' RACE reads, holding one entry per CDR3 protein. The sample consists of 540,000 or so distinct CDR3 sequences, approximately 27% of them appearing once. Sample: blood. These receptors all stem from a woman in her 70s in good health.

The CDR3 spells CSALTKTNEQFF. Written as DNA, the CDR3 is TGCAGTGCTTTAACTAAGACCAATGAGCAGTTCTTC. The chain links TRBV20-1 to TRBJ2-1; D remains unclear. Trimming stripped 5 bases from V and 6 bases from J, with 11 bases between. The germline V gene encodes CDR1 DFQATT and CDR2 SNEGSKA (reference sequence). The CDR3 sequence is 12 residues long.

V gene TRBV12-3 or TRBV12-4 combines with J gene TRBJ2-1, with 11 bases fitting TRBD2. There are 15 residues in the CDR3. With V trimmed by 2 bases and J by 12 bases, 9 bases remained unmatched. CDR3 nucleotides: TGTGCCAGCAGTTTACCGACTAGCGGGGTTGGTGTGCAGTTCTTC. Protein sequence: CASSLPTSGVGVQFF.

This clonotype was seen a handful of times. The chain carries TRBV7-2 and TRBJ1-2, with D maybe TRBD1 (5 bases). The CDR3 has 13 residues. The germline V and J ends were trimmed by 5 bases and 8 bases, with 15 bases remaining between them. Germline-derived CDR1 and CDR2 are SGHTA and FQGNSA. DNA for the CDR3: TGTGCCAGCAGCCCGACTCAGGGCCTGGGCTACACCTTC. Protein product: CASSPTQGLGYTF.

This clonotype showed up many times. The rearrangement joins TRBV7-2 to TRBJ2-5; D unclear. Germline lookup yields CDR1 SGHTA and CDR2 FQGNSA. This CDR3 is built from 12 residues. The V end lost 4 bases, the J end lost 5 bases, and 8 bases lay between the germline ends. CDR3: CASSSGSETQYF. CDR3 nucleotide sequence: TGTGCCAGCAGCTCCGGGTCGGAGACCCAGTACTTC.

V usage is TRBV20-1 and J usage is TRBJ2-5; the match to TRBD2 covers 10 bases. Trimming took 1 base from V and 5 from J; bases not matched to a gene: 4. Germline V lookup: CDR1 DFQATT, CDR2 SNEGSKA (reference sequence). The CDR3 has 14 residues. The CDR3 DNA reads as TGCAGTGCTAGAGTTAGCGGGGGGCCGGAGACCCAGTACTTC. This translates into CSARVSGGPETQYF.

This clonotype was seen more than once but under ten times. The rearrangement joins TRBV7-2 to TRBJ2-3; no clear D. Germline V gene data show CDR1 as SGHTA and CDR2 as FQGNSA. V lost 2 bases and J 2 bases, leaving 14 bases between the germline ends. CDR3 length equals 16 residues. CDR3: CASSLTSGSTTDTQYF. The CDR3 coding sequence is TGTGCCAGCAGCTTAACTTCAGGCTCCACCACAGATACGCAGTATTTT.

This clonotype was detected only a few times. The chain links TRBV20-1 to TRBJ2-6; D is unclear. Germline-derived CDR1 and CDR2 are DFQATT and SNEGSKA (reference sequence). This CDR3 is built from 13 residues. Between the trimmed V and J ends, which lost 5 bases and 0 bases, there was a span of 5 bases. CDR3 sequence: CSASDSGANVLTF. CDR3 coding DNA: TGCAGTGCTTCGGACTCTGGGGCCAACGTCCTGACTTTC.

The CDR3 sequence: CASSFGRGGNEKLFF. Written as DNA, the CDR3 is TGCGCCAGCAGCTTCGGCAGGGGGGGTAATGAAAAACTGTTTTTT. The rearrangement uses TRBV5-1 and TRBJ1-4; 7 nucleotides line up with TRBD1. CDR3 length equals 15 residues. Looked up from germline, CDR1 is SGHRS and CDR2 is YFSETQ. With V trimmed by 2 bases and J by 4 bases, 5 bases remained unmatched.

CDR3: CASSVKGGYTF. The CDR3 nucleotides are TGCGCCAGCAGCGTTAAGGGTGGCTACACCTTC. The chain links TRBV5-1 to TRBJ1-2; D is uncertain. The CDR3 runs to 11 residues. The V end was cut by 4 bases, the J end by 7 bases, with 8 bases between. From germline, CDR1 is SGHRS and CDR2 YFSETQ. Full variable domain (remainder filled in from reference TRBV5-1 and TRBJ1-2): KAGVTQTPRYLIKTRGQQVTLSCSPISGHRSVSWYQQTPGQGLQFLFEYFSETQRNKGNFPGRFSGRQFSNSRSEMNVSTLELGDSALYLCASSVKGGYTFGSGTRLTVV.

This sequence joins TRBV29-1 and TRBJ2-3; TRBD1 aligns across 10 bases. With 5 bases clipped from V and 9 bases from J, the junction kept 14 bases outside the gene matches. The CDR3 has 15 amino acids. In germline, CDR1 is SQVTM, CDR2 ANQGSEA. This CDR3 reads CSVTRPGQGRGTQYF. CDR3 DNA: TGCAGCGTTACTAGACCGGGACAGGGGCGGGGGACGCAGTATTTT.

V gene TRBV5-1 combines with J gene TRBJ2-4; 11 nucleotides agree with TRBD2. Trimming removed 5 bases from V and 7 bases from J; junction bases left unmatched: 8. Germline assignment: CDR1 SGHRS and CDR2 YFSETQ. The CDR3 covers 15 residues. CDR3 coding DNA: TGCGCCAGCAGTGATCAGGGACTAGCGGTCAACATTCAGTACTTC. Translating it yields CASSDQGLAVNIQYF.

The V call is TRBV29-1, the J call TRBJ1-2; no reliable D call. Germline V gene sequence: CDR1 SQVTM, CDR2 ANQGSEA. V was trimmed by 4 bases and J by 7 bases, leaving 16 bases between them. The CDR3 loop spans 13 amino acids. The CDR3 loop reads CSVVRPPSTGYTF. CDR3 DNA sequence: TGCAGCGTTGTTCGGCCCCCAAGTACTGGCTACACCTTC.

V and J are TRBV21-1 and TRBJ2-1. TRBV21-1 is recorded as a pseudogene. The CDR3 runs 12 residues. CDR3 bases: TGTGCCAGCAGCAAAGTCGGCAATGAGCAGTTCTTC. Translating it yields CASSKVGNEQFF.

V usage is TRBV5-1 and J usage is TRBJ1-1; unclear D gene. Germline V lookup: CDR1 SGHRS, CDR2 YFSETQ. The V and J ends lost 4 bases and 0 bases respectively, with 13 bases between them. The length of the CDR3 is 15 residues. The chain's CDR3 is CASSEHLPMNTEAFF. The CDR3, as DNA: TGCGCCAGCAGCGAACACTTACCCATGAACACTGAAGCTTTCTTT.

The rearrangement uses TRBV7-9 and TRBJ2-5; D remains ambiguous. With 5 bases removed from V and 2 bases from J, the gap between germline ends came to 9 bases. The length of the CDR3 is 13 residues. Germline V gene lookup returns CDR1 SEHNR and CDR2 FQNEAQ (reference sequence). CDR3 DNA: TGTGCCAGCAGCGCCCCCCCTCAAGAGACCCAGTACTTC. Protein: CASSAPPQETQYF.

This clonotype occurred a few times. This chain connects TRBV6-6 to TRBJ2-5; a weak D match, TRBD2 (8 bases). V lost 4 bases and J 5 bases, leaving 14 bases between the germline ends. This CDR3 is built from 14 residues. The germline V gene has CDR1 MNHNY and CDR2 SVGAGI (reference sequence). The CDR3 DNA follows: TGTGCCAGCAGTTCGGGAGGGGGCAGGGAGACCCAGTACTTC. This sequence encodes CASSSGGGRETQYF.

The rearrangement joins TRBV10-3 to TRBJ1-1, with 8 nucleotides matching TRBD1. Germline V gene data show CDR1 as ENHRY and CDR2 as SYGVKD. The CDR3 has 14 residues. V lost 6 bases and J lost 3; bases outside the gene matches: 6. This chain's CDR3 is CAISGQGSDTEAFF. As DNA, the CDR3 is TGTGCCATCAGCGGACAGGGTTCTGACACTGAAGCTTTCTTT.

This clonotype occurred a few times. CDR3 sequence (DNA): TGCAGCGTTGGACAGGCTAACGAGCAGTACTTC. Translation: CSVGQANEQYF. The chain links TRBV29-1 to TRBJ2-5, with D possibly TRBD1 on 6 matching bases. The J call is in doubt because the DNA end fits TRBJ2-7 better. Germline loops: CDR1 SQVTM, CDR2 ANQGSEA. The CDR3 sequence is 11 residues long.

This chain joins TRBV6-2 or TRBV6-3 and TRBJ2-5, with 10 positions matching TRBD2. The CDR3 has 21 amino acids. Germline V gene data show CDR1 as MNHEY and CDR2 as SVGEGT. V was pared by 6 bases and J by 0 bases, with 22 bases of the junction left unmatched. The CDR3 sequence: CASSRTFVTGSSGGDQETQYF. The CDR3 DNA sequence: TGTGCCAGCAGCCGAACCTTTGTGACCGGTTCCAGCGGGGGGGACCAAGAGACCCAGTACTTC.

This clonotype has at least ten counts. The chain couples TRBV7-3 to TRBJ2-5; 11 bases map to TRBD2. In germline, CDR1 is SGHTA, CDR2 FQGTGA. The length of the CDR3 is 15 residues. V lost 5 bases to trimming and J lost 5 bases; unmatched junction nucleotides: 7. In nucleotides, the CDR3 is TGTGCCAGCAGCCTGACTAGCGGGGCAGGGGAGACCCAGTACTTC. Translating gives CASSLTSGAGETQYF.

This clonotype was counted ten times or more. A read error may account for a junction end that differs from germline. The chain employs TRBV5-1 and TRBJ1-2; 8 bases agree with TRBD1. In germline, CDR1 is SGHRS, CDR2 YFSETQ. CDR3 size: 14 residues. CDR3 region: CASSLGDRNYGYTF. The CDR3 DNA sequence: TGTGCCAGCAGTTTAGGGGACAGGAACTATGGCTACACCTTC. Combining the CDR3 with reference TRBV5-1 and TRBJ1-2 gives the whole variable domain KAGVTQTPRYLIKTRGQQVTLSCSPISGHRSVSWYQQTPGQGLQFLFEYFSETQRNKGNFPGRFSGRQFSNSRSEMNVSTLELGDSALYLCASSLGDRNYGYTFGSGTRLTVV.

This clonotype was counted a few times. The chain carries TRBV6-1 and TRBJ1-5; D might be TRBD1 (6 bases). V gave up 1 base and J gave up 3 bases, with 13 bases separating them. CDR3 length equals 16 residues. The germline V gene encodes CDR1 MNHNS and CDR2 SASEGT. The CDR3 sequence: CASSEVGGRVNQPQHF. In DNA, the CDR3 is TGTGCCAGCAGTGAAGTGGGGGGGCGCGTCAATCAGCCCCAGCATTTT.